The 15 T cell receptor beta chains below come from one sample, sequenced in a study of shared clonotypes between healthy human individuals. Clones were read by immunoSEQ multiplex PCR, and TCRdb kept only the in-frame ones, dropping some. The data hold about 2.4 million clones, with around 90% observed a single time. Sequencing input: naive CD4+ T cells sorted from blood. This sample's subset: CD45RA+ positively selected. The source of these receptors is a man aged 18-30 years in good health.

This chain connects TRBV5-1 to TRBJ2-3; TRBD2 matches at 7 bases. This CDR3 has 15 amino acids. The ends lost 3 bases at V and 7 bases at J; junction bases unmatched: 11. Germline lookup yields CDR1 SGHRS and CDR2 YFSETQ. CDR3 coding DNA: TGCGCCAGCAGCTCCCGCGGGGAGGGTTCCAATACGCAGTATTTT. It encodes CASSSRGEGSNTQYF.

This chain links TRBV5-4 with TRBJ2-7; the match to TRBD2 covers 8 bases. Germline CDR1 and CDR2: SGHNT and YYREEE (reference sequence). The trim removed 3 bases at V and 6 bases at J, leaving 11 bases unmatched. This CDR3 is built from 15 residues. The CDR3 nucleotides read TGTGCCAGCAGCTCCCCGGGGGGGCCCCTATCCGAGCAGTACTTC. Residues: CASSSPGGPLSEQYF.

The rearrangement links TRBV27 to TRBJ1-6; 7 bases are shared with TRBD1. Germline trimming cut 10 bases from V and 7 bases from J; bases unmatched to any gene: 10. Germline assignment: CDR1 MNHEY and CDR2 SMNVEV (reference sequence). The CDR3 totals 14 residues. In DNA form, the CDR3 reads TGTGCCACCACGCCGAGGGGGCGGAATTCACCCCTCCACTTT. This encodes CATTPRGRNSPLHF.

This clone was observed a single time. The genes are TRBV25-1 and TRBJ2-7, with D perhaps matching TRBD1 (6 bases). V was trimmed by 6 bases and J by 5 bases, leaving 17 bases between them. Germline CDR1 and CDR2: MGHDK and SYGVNS. The length of the CDR3 is 14 residues. As DNA, the CDR3 is TGTGCCAGCAGAGGCAGTGGGGGCCGGAACGAGCAGTACTTC. This codes for CASRGSGGRNEQYF.

On this clone itself: The identical CDR3 is also encoded by other nucleotide sequences in the sample. V gene TRBV5-1 combines with J gene TRBJ2-7, with D unclear. The CDR3 consists of 14 residues. Trimming removed 0 bases from V and 0 bases from J, with 7 bases in between. Germline V gene data show CDR1 as SGHRS and CDR2 as YFSETQ. Written as DNA, the CDR3 is TGCGCCAGCAGCTTGGGTAGGAGCTCCTACGAGCAGTACTTC. Its protein is CASSLGRSSYEQYF.

The chain links TRBV5-8 to TRBJ2-7; D is possibly TRBD1 or TRBD2 (6 bases each). Looked up from germline, CDR1 is SGHTS and CDR2 is YDEGEE. V was shortened by 0 bases and J by 2 bases, with 9 bases between the two germline ends. CDR3 length: 14 residues. CDR3 loop: CASSLGGAPYEQYF. The CDR3 nucleotides are TGTGCCAGCAGCTTGGGGGGGGCACCCTACGAGCAGTACTTC.

As to this clone: Other DNA sequences in this sample translate to the same CDR3. The chain is built from TRBV6-5 and TRBJ1-1, with D possibly being TRBD1 (5 bases). Trimming took off 0 bases at V and 1 base at J, with 9 bases between the two ends. This CDR3 comprises 15 residues. Germline V CDR1 and CDR2: MNHEY, SVGAGI. CDR3 sequence (DNA): TGTGCCAGCAGTTACTCGGGGGTCGGGAACACTGAAGCTTTCTTT. This codes for CASSYSGVGNTEAFF.

Remarks on this clone: This same CDR3 is encoded by further DNA sequences in the sample. CDR3: CASSPGLDNEQFF. DNA of the CDR3: TGTGCCAGCTCCCCGGGACTTGACAATGAGCAGTTCTTC. This rearrangement joins TRBV18 to TRBJ2-1; tentatively, D is TRBD2 (6 bases). CDR1 is KGHSH, CDR2 LQKENI, per germline. V was clipped by 6 bases and J by 5 bases, with 11 bases between them. This CDR3 spans 13 amino acids. The full variable domain, rest sourced from reference TRBV18 and TRBJ2-1, is NAGVMQNPRHLVRRRGQEARLRCSPMKGHSHVYWYRQLPEEGLKFMVYLQKENIIDESGMPKERFSAEFPKEGPSILRIQQVVRGDSAAYFCASSPGLDNEQFFGPGTRLTVL.

The CDR3 DNA reads TGCAGCGTTTTGTCGGACAGCAATCAGCCCCAGCATTTT. The encoded protein is CSVLSDSNQPQHF. The chain has TRBV29-1 and TRBJ1-5, with no clear D. V was cut by 5 bases and J by 1 base, with 9 bases left in between. This CDR3 has 13 amino acids. The germline V gene encodes CDR1 SQVTM and CDR2 ANQGSEA.

This CDR3 reads CASSLGGGMNTEAFF. For the CDR3, the DNA is TGTGCCAGCAGCCTAGGCGGGGGCATGAACACTGAAGCTTTCTTT. The J gene is TRBJ1-1, the V gene TRBV28; possibly TRBD1 for D (6 bases). V lost 6 bases to trimming and J lost 0 bases, with 14 bases between them. This CDR3 comprises 15 residues. Germline CDR1 MDHEN, CDR2 SYDVKM. Based on the CDR3 plus reference TRBV28 and TRBJ1-1, the full variable domain is DVKVTQSSRYLVKRTGEKVFLECVQDMDHENMFWYRQDPGLGLRLIYFSYDVKMKEKGDIPEGYSVSREKKERFSLILESASTNQTSMYLCASSLGGGMNTEAFFGQGTRLTVV.

The chain joins TRBV7-2 to TRBJ1-5; 7 bases are a match to TRBD1. CDR1 is SGHTA, CDR2 FQGNSA, per germline. Trimming at V came to 1 base and at J to 5 bases, leaving 5 bases not matched to a gene. This CDR3 is 15 amino acids long. The CDR3 spells CASSLEQGPYQPQHF. The CDR3, as DNA: TGTGCCAGCAGCTTAGAACAGGGGCCTTATCAGCCCCAGCATTTT.

The chain couples TRBV7-2 to TRBJ2-3, with 12 nucleotides matching TRBD2. V lost 5 bases and J lost 3; bases outside the gene matches: 6. This CDR3 region has 16 residues. Germline values: CDR1 SGHTA, CDR2 FQGNSA. The CDR3 DNA sequence: TGTGCCAGCAGCCGCCAGACTAGCGGGAGTACAGATACGCAGTATTTT. As protein: CASSRQTSGSTDTQYF.

As to this clone: Distinct nucleotide sequences in the sample also encode this CDR3. The genes are TRBV7-9 and TRBJ1-5; D gene ambiguous. In germline, CDR1 is SEHNR, CDR2 FQNEAQ (reference sequence). Trimming cost V 3 bases and J 0 bases, with 9 bases left between them. This CDR3 comprises 15 residues. CDR3 nucleotides: TGTGCCAGCAGCTTGGCCGGATATAGCAATCAGCCCCAGCATTTT. This encodes CASSLAGYSNQPQHF.

The chain combines TRBV6-1 with TRBJ1-2; the D gene is possibly TRBD1 (6 bases). The V and J ends lost 4 bases and 3 bases respectively, with 18 bases between them. The CDR3 extends over 16 amino acids. Germline loops: CDR1 MNHNS, CDR2 SASEGT. The CDR3 reads CASSVRGAGVDYGYTF. The CDR3 DNA is TGTGCCAGCAGTGTTCGGGGGGCCGGCGTGGACTATGGCTACACCTTC.

This clone was detected once. The chain employs TRBV10-3 and TRBJ1-2; 9 nucleotides line up with TRBD1. Germline lookup yields CDR1 ENHRY and CDR2 SYGVKD. V was clipped by 5 bases and J by 12 bases; unmatched bases: 10. The CDR3 totals 13 residues. CDR3: CAISPQGAAGNTF. CDR3 bases: TGTGCCATCAGTCCACAGGGGGCGGCTGGAAACACCTTC.